This T cell receptor (beta chain) originates from a study of radiation and T cells in renal cell carcinoma. Time point of the sample: blood 4 weeks post-SBRT, at nephrectomy. Sample treatment: 15 Gy SBRT to primary tumor, nephrectomy 4 weeks later. A remark on this clone: Its antigen remains unknown.

Profiled with immunoSEQ multiplex PCR; TCRdb holds only in-frame clones, not every one. The sample holds roughly 64,000 clones; roughly 80% are singletons and the top ten take roughly 6.8%. CDR1 and CDR2 (germline): SGHAT, FQNNGV. V lost 1 base, J lost 1 base, and 5 bases lay in between. The CDR3 extends over 13 amino acids. General study points: In blood, top tumor clones expanded by 2 weeks, shrinking by 4.

This clonotype was obtained from a man between 60 and 75 years old with renal cell carcinoma. This chain connects TRBV11-2 to TRBJ2-7, with D unresolved. The input for sequencing was blood, taken from a patient whose treatment included radiotherapy and nephrectomy. The CDR3 DNA reads TGTGCCAGCAGCTTAGCTGAATCCTACGAGCAGTACGTC. Translating gives CASSLAESYEQYV.